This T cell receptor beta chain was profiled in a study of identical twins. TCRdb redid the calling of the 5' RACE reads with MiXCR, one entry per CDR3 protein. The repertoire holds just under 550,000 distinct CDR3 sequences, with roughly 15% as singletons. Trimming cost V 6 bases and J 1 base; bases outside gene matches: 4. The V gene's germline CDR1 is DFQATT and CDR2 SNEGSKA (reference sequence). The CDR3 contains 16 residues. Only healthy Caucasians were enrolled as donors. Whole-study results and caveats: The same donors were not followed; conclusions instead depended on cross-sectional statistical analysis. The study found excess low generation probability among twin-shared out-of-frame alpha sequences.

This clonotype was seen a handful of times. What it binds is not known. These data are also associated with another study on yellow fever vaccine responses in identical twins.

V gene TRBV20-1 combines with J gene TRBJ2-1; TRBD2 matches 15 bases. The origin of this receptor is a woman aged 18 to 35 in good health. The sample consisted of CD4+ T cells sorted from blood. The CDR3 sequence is CSALGTSGGSYNEQFF. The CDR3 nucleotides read TGCAGTGCACTGGGGACTAGCGGGGGGTCCTACAATGAGCAGTTCTTC.